This T cell receptor beta chain was documented in a study of metastatic and nonmetastatic thyroid tumors. On the study more broadly: Where malignant and benign thyroid patients were concerned, repertoires were compared across blood and tumor or nodule tissue. Whole-study findings and limits: In blood and tumor, TCR beta diversity was reportedly significantly higher in malignant thyroid tumors than in benign nodules.

All patients reached thyroid surgery having received no treatment beforehand. Per germline, CDR1 KGHDR and CDR2 SFDVKD. The CDR3 has 11 residues. V was clipped by 5 bases and J by 13 bases, with 12 bases between them. A word on this clone: Its antigen remains unknown.

In the source study's methods: Built for papillary thyroid cancer, a distant-metastasis classifier drew on CDR3 differences across clinicopathological groups. TCRdb used MiXCR to call clones anew from the PCR reads. These V and J calls originate from TCRdb's pipeline instead of the authors' own analysis. The sample has tens of thousands of clones, around 17% seen once. The clonotype was recovered from a female donor with papillary thyroid cancer or a benign thyroid nodule (not recorded which). Some clones in this sample may be carry-over from other donors' samples. Sample: tumor tissue. The V and J genes are TRBV24-1 and TRBJ2-3; D unresolved. The DNA for the CDR3 is TGTGCCACCAGTGGCAGCTGGAGCGAGTATTTT. Encoded protein: CATSGSWSEYF.